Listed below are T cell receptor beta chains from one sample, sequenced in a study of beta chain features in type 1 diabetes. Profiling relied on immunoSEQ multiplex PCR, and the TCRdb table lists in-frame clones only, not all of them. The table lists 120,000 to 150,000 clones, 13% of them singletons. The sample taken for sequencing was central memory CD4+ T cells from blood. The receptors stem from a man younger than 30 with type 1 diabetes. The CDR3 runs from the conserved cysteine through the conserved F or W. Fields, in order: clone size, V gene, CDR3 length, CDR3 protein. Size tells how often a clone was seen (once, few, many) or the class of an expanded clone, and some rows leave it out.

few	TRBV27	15	CASSLRQISLYEQYF
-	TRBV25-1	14	CASSEGTVAEKLFF
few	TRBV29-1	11	CSVVQGYEQYF
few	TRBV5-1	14	CASSSPTGYNEQFF
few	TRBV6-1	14	CASIRPDGTYEQYF
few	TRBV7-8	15	CASSSGLAGSGEQFF
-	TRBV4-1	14	CASADRLANTEAFF
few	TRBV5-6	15	CASRRLDRPGETQYF
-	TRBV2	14	CASSGGDGNQPQHF
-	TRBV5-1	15	CASSPKTGFNSPLHF
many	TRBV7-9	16	CATPLGLTLSTDTQYF
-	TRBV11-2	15	CASSRLAGEYNEQFF
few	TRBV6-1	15	CASSAGLASTGELFF
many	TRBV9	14	CASSATGTTHEAFF
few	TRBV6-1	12	CASRPSGYGYTF
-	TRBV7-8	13	CASGLAGSYEQYF
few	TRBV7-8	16	CASSSSRLASVNEQFF
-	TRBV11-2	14	CASSSLGSADTQYF
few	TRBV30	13	CAWKTGKINGYTF
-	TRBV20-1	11	CSTGRSYEQYF
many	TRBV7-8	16	CASTPMVGRSTDTQYF
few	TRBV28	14	CASSPGDGQETQYF
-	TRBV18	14	CASSLRTEPVEAFF
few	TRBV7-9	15	CASSLPRGQITEAFF